These 10 T cell receptor beta chains share one sample of origin, sequenced in a study of control samples from healthy donors and cancer patients. Profiling relied on immunoSEQ multiplex PCR, and the TCRdb table lists in-frame clones only, not all of them. The data show 1,500 to 2,000 clones, around 84% seen once. Source material: formalin-fixed, paraffin-embedded tissue. All receptors come from a female donor with lung cancer.

The V and J genes are TRBV3-1 (or the pseudogene TRBV3-2) and TRBJ2-3; 11 bases match TRBD2. CDR1 LGHDT and CDR2 YNNKEL come from the germline V gene (reference sequence). V was pared by 1 base and J by 2 bases, with 5 bases of the junction left unmatched. The CDR3 sequence is 17 residues long. The CDR3 DNA reads TGTGCCAGCAGCCAAGTGAAACTAGCGGGGGCCACAGATACGCAGTATTTT. Encoded protein: CASSQVKLAGATDTQYF.

The chain links TRBV12-3 or TRBV12-4 to TRBJ1-6, with TRBD1 matching 7 bases. The V gene end was trimmed by 2 bases and the J gene end by 9 bases; junction bases not matched to a gene: 1. The CDR3 is 13 residues long. The chain's CDR3 is CASSLNRGSPLHF. CDR3 sequence (DNA): TGTGCCAGCAGTTTAAACAGGGGTTCACCCCTCCACTTT.

This clone was detected only a few times. This chain uses TRBV16 with TRBJ2-5; no reliable D call. The germline V gene encodes CDR1 KGHSY and CDR2 FQNENV. CDR3 length: 14 residues. Trimming left V 2 bases short and J 5 bases short, with 12 bases between. CDR3 nucleotides: TGTGCCAGCAGCCAAAGCAGGTTAACGGAGACCCAGTACTTC. Its translation: CASSQSRLTETQYF.

Only one count was recorded for this clone. The chain joins TRBV28 to TRBJ1-2; D gene uncertain. This CDR3 region has 13 residues. Per germline, CDR1 MDHEN and CDR2 SYDVKM. Trimming took 10 bases from V and 2 from J, leaving 14 bases between them. The CDR3 here is CATRTVPNYGYTF. The CDR3 nucleotides are TGTGCCACACGGACGGTACCAAACTATGGCTACACCTTC.

The chain has TRBV28 and TRBJ1-1, with D possibly matching TRBD1 (6 bases). This CDR3 comprises 12 residues. V was shortened by 7 bases and J by 8 bases, with 14 bases between the two germline ends. Germline CDR1 is MDHEN and CDR2 is SYDVKM. The CDR3 coding sequence is TGTGCCAGCAACATACAGGGAGCGGAAGCTTTCTTT. It codes for CASNIQGAEAFF.

The chain links TRBV19 to TRBJ1-1; a weak D match, TRBD1 (6 bases). Between the trimmed V and J ends, which lost 8 bases and 5 bases, there was a span of 15 bases. The CDR3 contains 13 residues. The germline V gene has CDR1 LNHDA and CDR2 SQIVND (reference sequence). This CDR3 is CASSRGAGTEAFF. CDR3 nucleotides: TGTGCCAGTTCTCGGGGGGCTGGGACTGAAGCTTTCTTT.

To note about this clone: The junction and the germline gene differ at one end; a read error may be behind it. The rearrangement joins TRBV24-1 to TRBJ2-1; 11 bases agree with TRBD2. CDR1 is KGHDR and CDR2 is SFDVKD in the germline V gene. CDR3 size: 16 residues. The CDR3 DNA sequence: TGTACCACCGGACTAGCGGGTGTACCGGCCTACAATGAGCAGTTCTTC. Encoded protein: CTTGLAGVPAYNEQFF.

The CDR3 nucleotides are TGTGCCAGCTCCATACGATCCGACAGGGGTAACGAGCAGTACTTC. Translated: CASSIRSDRGNEQYF. J is TRBJ2-7 and V is TRBV18; 8 bases are shared with TRBD1. The V segment lost 6 bases and the J segment 5 bases; nucleotides outside the gene matches: 12. CDR3 length: 15 residues. Germline-derived CDR1 and CDR2 are KGHSH and LQKENI.

Only one count was recorded for this clone. V and J are TRBV27 and TRBJ2-7; D is undetermined. Trimming removed 5 bases from V and 2 bases from J, with 13 bases in between. Germline loops: CDR1 MNHEY, CDR2 SMNVEV (reference sequence). CDR3 length: 14 residues. The CDR3 sequence is CASSPTRLTYEQYF. CDR3 nucleotides: TGTGCCAGCAGTCCGACCAGATTAACCTACGAGCAGTACTTC.

The chain recombines TRBV10-3 with TRBJ2-5, with a possible D match to TRBD2 (6 bases). Germline V gene data show CDR1 as ENHRY and CDR2 as SYGVKD. The CDR3 loop spans 19 amino acids. V lost 0 bases, J lost 5 bases, and 25 bases lay in between. The CDR3 here is CAISESMGVGGPAGETQYF. CDR3 in DNA: TGTGCCATCAGTGAGTCGATGGGCGTCGGAGGGCCGGCTGGTGAGACCCAGTACTTC.